This T cell receptor beta chain was sequenced in a study of blood T cell repertoires in COVID-19. At the level of the study: The United States, Italy and Spain were the sources of the acute and convalescent COVID-19 samples. Sample material is recorded as cDNA or gDNA derived from T cells, B-cell-depleted T cells, or PBMCs.

After removal of 4 bases from V and 1 base from J, the junction contained 6 bases not matched to a gene. This CDR3 is built from 15 residues. CDR1 and CDR2 (germline): MNHEY, SVGAGI. Per the study methods: Estimates of nucleated cell counts were drawn from the amplification of reference gene primers. Measured with immunoSEQ multiplex PCR; TCRdb has only the in-frame clones, and not every one. That table is the source of V, J and clone size, and D and trimming were worked out from the DNA. The sample consists of about 330,000 clones, more than 70% of them appearing once. V gene TRBV6-5 combines with J gene TRBJ1-1; TRBD1 aligns across 7 bases. The sample taken for sequencing was peripheral blood. The TCR originated in a woman in her forties or fifties with acute or convalescent COVID-19. The CDR3 here is CASSLEGTANTEAFF. The CDR3 nucleotides read TGTGCCAGCAGTTTAGAAGGGACAGCGAACACTGAAGCTTTCTTT.